The 30 T cell receptor beta chains in this list originate from one sample, sequenced in a study of T cell responses to AZD1222 COVID-19 vaccine. Profiling relied on immunoSEQ multiplex PCR, and the TCRdb table lists in-frame clones only, not all of them. This sample has fewer than 250,000 clones, with approximately 94% found just once. This material consisted of peripheral blood, taken on day 0 of MenACWY control vaccination. The receptors here all came from an adult in good health.

CDR3 nucleotides: TGTGCCAGCTCCACCGGGCTAGCGGGGGTCAGCTCCTACAATGAGCAGTTCTTC. Translation: CASSTGLAGVSSYNEQFF. The V and J genes are TRBV18 and TRBJ2-1, with TRBD2 matching 10 bases. Per the germline V gene, CDR1 is KGHSH and CDR2 is LQKENI. V shed 6 bases and J 0 bases; nucleotides not matched to a gene: 11. This CDR3 spans 18 amino acids.

This sequence joins TRBV6-5 and TRBJ1-2, with 11 bases fitting TRBD1. CDR1 is MNHEY and CDR2 is SVGAGI in the germline V gene. The CDR3 loop spans 13 amino acids. V lost 6 bases to trimming and J lost 7 bases; unmatched junction nucleotides: 4. CDR3 sequence (DNA): TGTGCCAGCAGAAGGACAGGGGGCGCTGGCTACACCTTC. The encoded protein is CASRRTGGAGYTF.

The CDR3: CASSPQATMNTEAFF. The CDR3 DNA sequence: TGTGCCAGCAGCCCACAGGCCACCATGAACACTGAAGCTTTCTTT. The chain joins TRBV5-4 to TRBJ1-1; weak D call: TRBD1 (5 bases). The V and J ends lost 4 bases and 0 bases respectively, with 13 bases between them. The CDR3 runs to 15 residues. Germline-derived CDR1 and CDR2 are SGHNT and YYREEE (reference sequence).

This chain connects TRBV28 to TRBJ1-4; TRBD1 matches 7 bases. From germline, CDR1 is MDHEN and CDR2 SYDVKM. V lost 5 bases to trimming and J lost 8 bases; unmatched junction nucleotides: 14. This CDR3 region has 16 residues. Here the CDR3 reads CASSARQGRRREKLFF. As DNA, the CDR3 is TGTGCCAGCAGTGCAAGACAGGGTAGGAGACGGGAAAAACTGTTTTTT.

The J gene is TRBJ1-1, the V gene TRBV11-2; D remains ambiguous. V lost 0 bases and J 4 bases, leaving 9 bases between the germline ends. Per germline, CDR1 SGHAT and CDR2 FQNNGV. This CDR3 contains 14 residues. CDR3 loop: CASSLERRSTEAFF. Here the CDR3 DNA reads TGTGCCAGCAGCTTAGAACGGAGAAGCACTGAAGCTTTCTTT.

The rearrangement uses TRBV6-5 and TRBJ2-2; a possible D gene is TRBD2 (6 bases). The CDR3 totals 16 residues. The V end was cut by 3 bases, the J end by 2 bases, with 13 bases between. The germline gives CDR1 MNHEY, CDR2 SVGAGI. CDR3 coding DNA: TGTGCCAGCAGTTATCGACTCGCGGGAAACACCGGGGAGCTGTTTTTT. This encodes CASSYRLAGNTGELFF.

The chain couples TRBV7-9 to TRBJ1-3; the D is unclear. Trimming stripped 1 base from V and 6 bases from J, with 10 bases between. Germline assignment: CDR1 SEHNR and CDR2 FQNEAQ (reference sequence). The CDR3 sequence is 14 residues long. CDR3 sequence: CASSLGRQENTIYF. Written as DNA, the CDR3 is TGTGCCAGCAGCTTAGGCAGACAAGAAAACACCATATATTTT.

The CDR3 DNA follows: TGTGCCAGCAGTTTCATCGGCAATCAGCCCCAGCATTTT. This codes for CASSFIGNQPQHF. V gene TRBV12-3 or TRBV12-4 combines with J gene TRBJ1-5; no definite D call. This CDR3 contains 13 residues. Trimming pared 3 bases from V and 2 bases from J, leaving 5 bases between.

This chain links TRBV5-8 with TRBJ2-1; 8 bases match TRBD2. The CDR3 spans 19 residues. V lost 1 base and J lost 5; bases outside the gene matches: 17. From germline, CDR1 is SGHTS and CDR2 YDEGEE. The CDR3 coding sequence is TGTGCCAGCAGCTTGTACCCGGGGGGGGAACGGGGACTAAACAATGAGCAGTTCTTC. This encodes CASSLYPGGERGLNNEQFF.

V is TRBV6-2 or TRBV6-3 and J is TRBJ2-1, with unresolved D. The germline CDR1 and CDR2 sequences are MNHEY and SVGEGT. With 2 bases removed from V and 1 base from J, the gap between germline ends came to 3 bases. This CDR3 comprises 13 residues. CDR3 sequence reads: CASSYRSYNEQFF. The CDR3 nucleotides are TGTGCCAGCAGTTACAGGTCCTACAATGAGCAGTTCTTC.

This chain's CDR3 is CASSLQGAYNSPLHF. DNA for the CDR3: TGTGCCAGCAGCTTACAGGGGGCATATAATTCACCCCTCCACTTT. The genes are TRBV7-2 and TRBJ1-6; 8 bases fit TRBD1. The CDR3 contains 15 residues. Per the germline V gene, CDR1 is SGHTA and CDR2 is FQGNSA. With 2 bases clipped from V and 4 bases from J, the junction kept 1 base outside the gene matches.

The gene calls are TRBV7-9 and TRBJ2-7, with unresolved D. CDR1 is SEHNR, CDR2 FQNEAQ, per germline (reference sequence). CDR3 length: 12 residues. With 5 bases removed from V and 6 bases from J, the gap between germline ends came to 11 bases. The CDR3 DNA reads as TGTGCCAGCAGCCCGACCCGTGGCGAGCAGTACTTC. It specifies CASSPTRGEQYF.

The chain employs TRBV28 and TRBJ1-5; TRBD1 might be the D (5 bases). Per germline, CDR1 MDHEN and CDR2 SYDVKM. The CDR3 totals 18 residues. The V end was cut by 6 bases, the J end by 0 bases, with 21 bases between. The CDR3 here is CASSFGHRGAPSNQPQHF. The CDR3 coding sequence is TGTGCCAGCAGCTTCGGACACCGAGGGGCGCCTAGCAATCAGCCCCAGCATTTT.

The chain carries TRBV19 and TRBJ1-2, with unresolved D. This CDR3 is 15 amino acids long. The germline CDR1 and CDR2 sequences are LNHDA and SQIVND (reference sequence). The V end was cut by 3 bases, the J end by 8 bases, with 19 bases between. CDR3 loop: CASSIVHGERIGYTF. CDR3 bases: TGTGCCAGTAGTATCGTCCACGGCGAAAGAATCGGCTACACCTTC.

This clone was seen just once. The V and J genes are TRBV7-9 and TRBJ1-2; 8 nucleotides match TRBD1. This CDR3 contains 16 residues. Losses at the gene ends were 5 bases for V and 6 bases for J; bases not matched to a gene: 14. In germline, CDR1 is SEHNR, CDR2 FQNEAQ (reference sequence). CDR3 DNA sequence: TGTGCCAGCAGCCCCGACAGGGGAAGTGGGAGGGATGGCTACACCTTC. The encoded protein is CASSPDRGSGRDGYTF.

The chain carries TRBV7-2 and TRBJ1-6; D uncertain. Trimming removed 5 bases from V and 7 bases from J, with 6 bases in between. Per germline, CDR1 SGHTA and CDR2 FQGNSA. The length of the CDR3 is 12 residues. In DNA, the CDR3 is TGTGCCAGCAGCCAAAGAAATTCACCCCTCCACTTT. Residues: CASSQRNSPLHF. Based on the CDR3 plus reference TRBV7-2 and TRBJ1-6, the full variable domain is GAGVSQSPSNKVTEKGKDVELRCDPISGHTALYWYRQSLGQGLEFLIYFQGNSAPDKSGLPSDRFSAERTGGSVSTLTIQRTQQEDSAVYLCASSQRNSPLHFGNGTRLTVT.

V usage is TRBV5-5 and J usage is TRBJ2-1; maybe TRBD1 (5 bases). Trimming removed 3 bases at V and 7 bases at J, with 11 bases between. Germline assignment: CDR1 SGHKS and CDR2 YYEKEE (reference sequence). The CDR3 has 13 amino acids. CDR3 DNA: TGTGCCAGCAGCTCGTACAGGCAGAATGAGCAGTTCTTC. Translated, it gives CASSSYRQNEQFF.

The V gene is TRBV7-9, the J gene TRBJ1-1; D remains unclear. The V end was cut by 1 base, the J end by 9 bases, with 12 bases between. Per the germline V gene, CDR1 is SEHNR and CDR2 is FQNEAQ (reference sequence). The CDR3 has 13 residues. The CDR3 loop reads CASSLDSAGQAFF. DNA for the CDR3: TGTGCCAGCAGCTTAGATTCGGCAGGCCAAGCTTTCTTT.

The V call is TRBV25-1, the J call TRBJ2-3; D not certain. Germline CDR1 is MGHDK and CDR2 is SYGVNS. This CDR3 is built from 16 residues. V was clipped by 1 base and J by 1 base, with 12 bases between them. The CDR3 DNA reads as TGTGCCAGCAGTGAATTGAAGGGTGGGGGCACAGATACGCAGTATTTT. It translates to CASSELKGGGTDTQYF.

The V gene is TRBV7-2, the J gene TRBJ1-4, with 7 bases identical to TRBD1. CDR3 length equals 15 residues. Germline V gene data show CDR1 as SGHTA and CDR2 as FQGNSA. J gave up 4 bases and V 4 bases, and 6 bases lay outside the gene matches. Here the CDR3 DNA reads TGTGCCAGCAGCTCCTACAGGGGAGTTAATGAAAAACTGTTTTTT. The encoded protein is CASSSYRGVNEKLFF.

The genes are TRBV7-6 and TRBJ2-7; the match to TRBD1 covers 7 bases. Germline loops: CDR1 SGHVS, CDR2 FNYEAQ. The CDR3 runs to 17 residues. The trim removed 0 bases at V and 2 bases at J, leaving 10 bases unmatched. Here the CDR3 reads CASSLAETGLRAYEQYF. The CDR3 DNA is TGTGCCAGCAGCTTAGCGGAGACAGGGCTTCGCGCCTACGAGCAGTACTTC.

This chain connects TRBV3-1 (or the pseudogene TRBV3-2) to TRBJ1-5; a weak D match, TRBD1 (6 bases). CDR1 and CDR2 (germline): LGHDT, YNNKEL (reference sequence). The CDR3 sequence is 15 residues long. Between the trimmed V and J ends, which lost 3 bases and 4 bases, there was a span of 13 bases. CDR3 nucleotides: TGTGCCAGCAGCCAGTTGAGGGGGTGGAATCAGCCCCAGCATTTT. It yields the protein CASSQLRGWNQPQHF.

The chain uses TRBV6-5 and TRBJ1-1, with 9 bases identical to TRBD1. The CDR3 extends over 15 amino acids. The germline V gene encodes CDR1 MNHEY and CDR2 SVGAGI. V gave up 5 bases and J gave up 6 bases; unmatched junction bases: 10. The CDR3 loop reads CASSPPGQGAPEAFF. CDR3 nucleotides: TGTGCCAGCAGTCCGCCGGGACAGGGTGCCCCTGAAGCTTTCTTT.

The chain recombines TRBV5-1 with TRBJ1-2; 7 bases line up with TRBD1. CDR1 and CDR2 (germline): SGHRS, YFSETQ. The trim removed 2 bases at V and 7 bases at J, leaving 14 bases unmatched. CDR3 length: 16 amino acids. The DNA of the CDR3 is TGCGCCAGCAGCTTACAACTTAGACAGGGAGCAGGTGGCTACACCTTC. Its translation is CASSLQLRQGAGGYTF.

Details on this clone: The sample holds other DNA sequences that translate to the same CDR3. The chain joins TRBV18 to TRBJ1-1; D is perhaps TRBD1 (5 bases). The CDR3 is 14 residues long. Trimming took 3 bases from V and 1 from J, leaving 9 bases between them. CDR1 KGHSH and CDR2 LQKENI come from the germline V gene. CDR3 nucleotides: TGTGCCAGCTCACCTAGGGACGGGAACACTGAAGCTTTCTTT. Protein: CASSPRDGNTEAFF.

The chain carries TRBV5-5 and TRBJ1-1, with 10 bases aligning to TRBD1. This CDR3 has 15 amino acids. The germline V gene encodes CDR1 SGHKS and CDR2 YYEKEE (reference sequence). V was clipped by 4 bases and J by 1 base; unmatched bases: 4. The CDR3 DNA follows: TGTGCCAGCAGCACGACAGGGGGCTCGAACACTGAAGCTTTCTTT. It encodes CASSTTGGSNTEAFF.

The chain is built from TRBV28 and TRBJ1-5; 8 nucleotides match TRBD1. This CDR3 comprises 15 residues. With 2 bases clipped from V and 4 bases from J, the junction kept 4 bases outside the gene matches. The germline gives CDR1 MDHEN, CDR2 SYDVKM. CDR3 DNA: TGTGCCAGCAGTTTACCCGGGACAGGAAATCAGCCCCAGCATTTT. Its protein is CASSLPGTGNQPQHF.

The V gene is TRBV19, the J gene TRBJ1-1, with TRBD1 identical over 7 bases. The V segment lost 10 bases and the J segment 1 base; nucleotides outside the gene matches: 6. The germline V gene has CDR1 LNHDA and CDR2 SQIVND (reference sequence). The CDR3 is 13 amino acids. The CDR3 DNA reads as TGTGCCACTTCGACAGGGCGGAACACTGAAGCTTTCTTT. Residues: CATSTGRNTEAFF. Using reference TRBV19 and TRBJ1-1 for the parts outside the CDR3, the full variable domain is DGGITQSPKYLFRKEGQNVTLSCEQNLNHDAMYWYRQDPGQGLRLIYYSQIVNDFQKGDIAEGYSVSREKKESFPLTVTSAQKNPTAFYLCATSTGRNTEAFFGQGTRLTVV.

The gene calls are TRBV12-5 and TRBJ2-1; perhaps TRBD2 as D (6 bases). V dropped 0 bases and J dropped 3 bases, with 15 bases sitting between them. The CDR3 covers 17 residues. CDR1 is LGHNT and CDR2 is FRNRAP in the germline V gene. CDR3 in amino acids: CASGLVLGTAFYNEQFF. The CDR3, as DNA: TGTGCTAGTGGTTTGGTACTTGGGACTGCCTTCTACAATGAGCAGTTCTTC.

V gene TRBV3-1 (or the pseudogene TRBV3-2) combines with J gene TRBJ1-3; D gene unclear. This CDR3 region has 15 residues. V was trimmed by 2 bases and J by 4 bases, leaving 12 bases between them. CDR1 is LGHDT and CDR2 is YNNKEL in the germline V gene (reference sequence). For the CDR3, the DNA is TGTGCCAGCAGCCAAAACCTGGCAACGGGAAACACCATATATTTT. Its protein is CASSQNLATGNTIYF.